The 31 T cell receptor beta chains presented below share a single source sample, sequenced in a study of T cells in Graves' hyperthyroidism and ophthalmopathy. The source material, RNA transcripts, was used to amplify TCR beta CDR3 regions. First-round RT-PCR with HTBI primers amplified the TCR CDR3 region. Each CDR3 protein is one row after TCRdb ran MiXCR on the multiplex PCR reads. The table has fewer than 350,000 distinct CDR3 sequences, roughly 15% seen once. Sequencing was done on a sample of blood. The receptors were gathered from a woman in her thirties or forties with Graves' hyperthyroidism.

The rearrangement uses TRBV27 and TRBJ2-1, with D possibly matching TRBD2 (6 bases). Germline V gene sequence: CDR1 MNHEY, CDR2 SMNVEV (reference sequence). Trimming cost V 8 bases and J 4 bases, with 15 bases left between them. This CDR3 comprises 14 residues. The chain's CDR3 is CASRLGTPYNEQFF. In DNA, the CDR3 is TGTGCCAGCCGACTCGGGACTCCTTACAATGAGCAGTTCTTC.

This clonotype was detected many times. V gene TRBV19 combines with J gene TRBJ2-5; D may be TRBD1 or TRBD2 (5 bases each). V was clipped by 3 bases and J by 4 bases, with 15 bases between them. The germline V gene has CDR1 LNHDA and CDR2 SQIVND (reference sequence). This CDR3 has 15 amino acids. The CDR3 sequence: CASSMVPAGRETQYF. Written as DNA, the CDR3 is TGTGCCAGTAGTATGGTTCCGGCAGGGAGAGAGACCCAGTACTTC.

The sample holds many counts of this clonotype. The J gene is TRBJ1-6, the V gene TRBV7-2; tentatively, D is TRBD1 (6 bases). The CDR3 sequence is 16 residues long. V shed 2 bases and J shed 6 bases, with 14 bases lying between them. The germline gives CDR1 SGHTA, CDR2 FQGNSA. CDR3 bases: TGTGCCAGCAGCTTACTTGCTGCAGGGGCTAATTCACCCCTCCACTTT. It yields the protein CASSLLAAGANSPLHF.

Many counts were recorded for this clonotype. The chain joins TRBV20-1 to TRBJ2-2; 12 nucleotides line up with TRBD2. Germline CDR1 and CDR2: DFQATT and SNEGSKA (reference sequence). The CDR3 contains 17 residues. With 1 base clipped from V and 1 base from J, the junction kept 4 bases outside the gene matches. CDR3 bases: TGCAGTGCTAGAGCACTAGCGGGAGGCTGGAACACCGGGGAGCTGTTTTTT. Protein: CSARALAGGWNTGELFF.

Of note for this clonotype: A read error may be the cause here, since a much bigger clone is one base away. The CDR3 DNA sequence: TGTGCCAGCAGCTCCGGGCCTACGTCAGATACGCAGTATTTT. It specifies CASSSGPTSDTQYF. V gene TRBV12-3 or TRBV12-4 combines with J gene TRBJ2-3; D gene unclear. Trimming cost V 6 bases and J 4 bases, with 14 bases left between them. The CDR3 loop spans 14 amino acids.

The J gene is TRBJ1-5, the V gene TRBV20-1, with 10 bases that match TRBD1. Germline assignment: CDR1 DFQATT and CDR2 SNEGSKA (reference sequence). Trimming at V came to 5 bases and at J to 1 base, leaving 17 bases not matched to a gene. CDR3 size: 19 residues. Here the CDR3 reads CSARDSGTGEGTSNQPQHF. The CDR3 region has the DNA TGCAGTGCTCGCGATTCCGGGACAGGGGAGGGGACAAGCAATCAGCCCCAGCATTTT.

In its sample, this clonotype was seen many times. The rearrangement joins TRBV4-1 to TRBJ1-1, with 8 bases aligning to TRBD1. The germline V gene has CDR1 MGHRA and CDR2 YSYEKL. CDR3 length: 13 residues. Germline trimming cut 4 bases from V and 8 bases from J; bases unmatched to any gene: 6. CDR3 sequence: CASSRTGLGEAFF. The CDR3 DNA reads as TGCGCCAGCAGCCGGACAGGGCTCGGAGAAGCTTTCTTT.

This clonotype was seen repeatedly, ten times or more. V gene TRBV20-1 combines with J gene TRBJ2-7, with 13 bases that match TRBD2. The CDR3 consists of 17 residues. V gave up 2 bases and J gave up 0 bases; unmatched junction bases: 7. CDR1 DFQATT and CDR2 SNEGSKA come from the germline V gene (reference sequence). The CDR3 loop reads CSARPGTSGAFSYEQYF. The CDR3 nucleotides are TGCAGTGCTAGACCCGGGACTAGCGGGGCCTTCTCCTACGAGCAGTACTTC.

This clonotype was picked up many times. J is TRBJ2-3 and V is TRBV20-1, with 8 bases fitting TRBD2. The V segment lost 0 bases and the J segment 8 bases; nucleotides outside the gene matches: 4. Per the germline V gene, CDR1 is DFQATT and CDR2 is SNEGSKA (reference sequence). There are 13 residues in the CDR3. CDR3 residues: CSARDRAGVTQYF. CDR3 DNA sequence: TGCAGTGCTAGAGACCGAGCGGGGGTTACGCAGTATTTT.

This sequence joins TRBV10-1 and TRBJ2-2, with D maybe TRBD1 (5 bases). The CDR3 is 14 residues long. Per germline, CDR1 WNHNN and CDR2 SYGVQD (reference sequence). Trimming removed 4 bases at V and 0 bases at J, with 6 bases between. The CDR3 bases are TGCGCCAGCAGTGGGGGCTCGAACACCGGGGAGCTGTTTTTT. Its protein product is CASSGGSNTGELFF.

This clonotype was recorded at least ten times. The chain joins TRBV6-2 or TRBV6-3 to TRBJ1-1, with D maybe TRBD1 (6 bases). V was shortened by 6 bases and J by 3 bases, with 20 bases between the two germline ends. The CDR3 length is 16 residues. The germline gives CDR1 MNHEY, CDR2 SVGEGT. This CDR3 reads CASRPPEAGGHTEAFF. CDR3 nucleotide sequence: TGTGCCAGCAGACCCCCGGAGGCGGGGGGGCACACTGAAGCTTTCTTT.

At least ten counts were recorded for this clonotype. The chain joins TRBV12-3 or TRBV12-4 to TRBJ2-1; no reliable D call. The CDR3 runs 15 residues. V was trimmed by 2 bases and J by 7 bases, leaving 15 bases between them. The CDR3 loop is CASSLSGVGWNEQFF. CDR3 nucleotides: TGTGCCAGCAGTTTATCCGGTGTAGGGTGGAATGAGCAGTTCTTC.

This clonotype appeared many times. The chain has TRBV19 and TRBJ1-1; D is ambiguous. Trimming took off 3 bases at V and 5 bases at J, with 13 bases between the two ends. Germline V CDR1 and CDR2: LNHDA, SQIVND (reference sequence). The CDR3 runs 14 residues. This chain's CDR3 is CASSIPGSWTEAFF. CDR3 in DNA: TGTGCCAGTAGTATTCCGGGGAGTTGGACTGAAGCTTTCTTT.

This clonotype was recorded a few times. The chain couples TRBV7-8 to TRBJ2-2; TRBD1 or TRBD2 may be the D gene (6 bases each). V was pared by 0 bases and J by 4 bases, with 12 bases between. CDR3 length: 16 amino acids. Germline V gene sequence: CDR1 SGHVS, CDR2 FQNEAQ. The CDR3 loop reads CASSLARGAGTGELFF. The CDR3 nucleotides read TGTGCCAGCAGCTTAGCGAGGGGGGCGGGCACCGGGGAGCTGTTTTTT.

There are a few counts of this clonotype. V and J are TRBV10-3 and TRBJ2-7; 7 nucleotides align to TRBD2. Trimming cost V 4 bases and J 1 base; bases outside gene matches: 13. CDR3 length: 17 residues. The germline gives CDR1 ENHRY, CDR2 SYGVKD. CDR3 loop: CAISGSSGLTPSYEQYF. The CDR3 bases are TGTGCCATCAGTGGTTCTAGCGGACTTACTCCTTCCTACGAGCAGTACTTC.

The CDR3 coding sequence is TGTGCCAGTAGTATAGCTAGCGGCGACACAGATACGCAGTATTTT. Its translation: CASSIASGDTDTQYF. V is TRBV19 and J is TRBJ2-3, with 7 bases fitting TRBD2. Trimming at V came to 1 base and at J to 2 bases, leaving 3 bases not matched to a gene. Germline-derived CDR1 and CDR2 are LNHDA and SQIVND (reference sequence). The CDR3 has 15 residues.

The table lists this clonotype with many counts. The rearrangement links TRBV7-9 to TRBJ1-5; TRBD1 might be the D (5 bases). Germline loops: CDR1 SEHNR, CDR2 FQNEAQ (reference sequence). CDR3 size: 14 residues. The ends were cut back, 4 bases at V and 4 bases at J, with 11 bases in the middle. Here the CDR3 reads CASSSWDQNQPQHF. In DNA, the CDR3 is TGTGCCAGCAGCTCCTGGGACCAGAATCAGCCCCAGCATTTT.

The table lists this clonotype with a few counts. CDR3 residues: CASSLGTAPNSPLHF. DNA of the CDR3: TGTGCCAGCAGTTTGGGTACAGCACCGAATTCACCCCTCCACTTT. The V gene is TRBV12-3 or TRBV12-4, the J gene TRBJ1-6; D not certain. Trimming stripped 3 bases from V and 7 bases from J, with 13 bases between. This CDR3 is built from 15 residues.

This clonotype occurred many times. The V and J genes are TRBV29-1 and TRBJ2-7, with 9 bases identical to TRBD1. The ends lost 0 bases at V and 4 bases at J; junction bases unmatched: 7. Germline V gene data show CDR1 as SQVTM and CDR2 as ANQGSEA. The CDR3 extends over 15 amino acids. The CDR3 DNA reads TGCAGCGTTGAAGAGCCACGGGGACAGGGTTACGAGCAGTACTTC. It encodes CSVEEPRGQGYEQYF.

V and J are TRBV6-1 and TRBJ1-2; D is unresolved. Looked up from germline, CDR1 is MNHNS and CDR2 is SASEGT. The CDR3 runs 15 residues. Between the trimmed V and J ends, which lost 2 bases and 5 bases, there was a span of 15 bases. The CDR3 coding sequence is TGTGCCAGCAGTGAACCGACACATGGCGGATATGGCTACACCTTC. Translated: CASSEPTHGGYGYTF.

In this sample, this clonotype turned up many times. This chain joins TRBV30 and TRBJ2-1; a possible D gene is TRBD2 (6 bases). CDR1 GTSNPN and CDR2 SVGIG come from the germline V gene (reference sequence). V was pared by 4 bases and J by 9 bases, with 10 bases between. CDR3 length: 11 residues. DNA for the CDR3: TGTGCCTGGACGGAGGGCAGTGAGCAGTTCTTC. Residues: CAWTEGSEQFF. The full variable domain, rest sourced from reference TRBV30 and TRBJ2-1, is SQTIHQWPATLVQPVGSPLSLECTVEGTSNPNLYWYRQAAGRGLQLLFYSVGIGQISSEVPQNLSASRPQDRQFILSSKKLLLSDSGFYLCAWTEGSEQFFGPGTRLTVL.

This clonotype has at least ten counts. The V call is TRBV11-2, the J call TRBJ1-2; D may be TRBD1 (6 bases). CDR1 and CDR2 (germline): SGHAT, FQNNGV. V lost 5 bases, J lost 8 bases, and 15 bases lay in between. This CDR3 contains 13 residues. CDR3 loop: CASSRGGGRGYTF. The CDR3 coding sequence is TGTGCCAGCAGCCGAGGGGGGGGCCGAGGCTACACCTTC.

This clonotype was counted many times. The rearrangement uses TRBV12-3 or TRBV12-4 and TRBJ2-5; D unclear. This CDR3 is built from 13 residues. V lost 4 bases, J lost 5 bases, and 11 bases lay in between. Here the CDR3 reads CASSSLYTETQYF. In DNA form, the CDR3 reads TGTGCCAGCAGTTCCCTTTATACGGAGACCCAGTACTTC.

This clonotype has a handful of counts. V is TRBV28 and J is TRBJ1-2; D gene uncertain. V was cut by 4 bases and J by 3 bases, with 12 bases left in between. In germline, CDR1 is MDHEN, CDR2 SYDVKM. The CDR3 extends over 14 amino acids. The CDR3 coding sequence is TGTGCCAGCAGTTCCCCGGGCCGCGACTATGGCTACACCTTC. This encodes CASSSPGRDYGYTF.

This clonotype was seen many times. The gene calls are TRBV29-1 and TRBJ2-1; TRBD1 agrees at 8 bases. The CDR3 extends over 15 amino acids. CDR1 and CDR2 from the germline V gene are SQVTM and ANQGSEA. V dropped 7 bases and J dropped 2; count of bases not matched to a gene: 10. The CDR3 region is CSAGPGTGAYNEQFF. The CDR3 bases are TGCAGCGCCGGACCAGGGACAGGAGCCTACAATGAGCAGTTCTTC.

This clonotype has ten or more counts. V gene TRBV19 combines with J gene TRBJ2-1; 7 bases fit TRBD1. The germline V gene has CDR1 LNHDA and CDR2 SQIVND (reference sequence). This CDR3 is built from 16 residues. J gave up 0 bases and V 3 bases, and 5 bases lay outside the gene matches. Here the CDR3 reads CASSIIAGGSYNEQFF. The CDR3 nucleotides read TGTGCCAGTAGTATCATCGCAGGGGGCTCCTACAATGAGCAGTTCTTC.

This clonotype came up many times. The rearrangement links TRBV27 to TRBJ2-3, with a possible D match to TRBD1 (6 bases). Germline V lookup: CDR1 MNHEY, CDR2 SMNVEV (reference sequence). CDR3 length equals 16 residues. Trimming took off 5 bases at V and 0 bases at J, with 15 bases between the two ends. In nucleotides, the CDR3 is TGTGCCAGCAGTCAACTCTGGGGGCCCAGCACAGATACGCAGTATTTT. As protein: CASSQLWGPSTDTQYF.

Many counts were recorded for this clonotype. The chain uses TRBV7-2 and TRBJ2-3, with a possible D match to TRBD2 (5 bases). V lost 6 bases to trimming and J lost 0 bases, with 19 bases between them. The V gene's germline CDR1 is SGHTA and CDR2 FQGNSA. The CDR3 totals 17 residues. The CDR3 reads CASSRLPLAPSTDTQYF. The CDR3 bases are TGTGCCAGCAGTCGCCTCCCTTTAGCGCCTAGCACAGATACGCAGTATTTT.

This clonotype was seen at least ten times. The junction departs from germline at one end; a sequencing error may be responsible. The rearrangement joins TRBV5-1 to TRBJ1-2; TRBD1 agrees at 7 bases. Germline V gene lookup returns CDR1 SGHRS and CDR2 YFSETQ. The CDR3 length is 13 residues. The CDR3 region is CASSTATGDGYTF. CDR3 sequence (DNA): TGCGCCAGCAGCACTGCTACAGGGGATGGGTACACCTTC. Supplemented by reference TRBV5-1 and TRBJ1-2, the full variable domain reads KAGVTQTPRYLIKTRGQQVTLSCSPISGHRSVSWYQQTPGQGLQFLFEYFSETQRNKGNFPGRFSGRQFSNSRSEMNVSTLELGDSALYLCASSTATGDGYTFGSGTRLTVV.

This clonotype was observed at least ten times. The chain is built from TRBV2 and TRBJ1-5; TRBD1 might be the D (5 bases). In germline, CDR1 is SNHLY, CDR2 FYNNEI. The CDR3 runs 15 residues. The V gene lost 5 bases and the J gene lost 6 bases, with 17 bases spanning the gap. CDR3 region: CASSRPGTEGQPQHF. The CDR3 DNA sequence: TGTGCCAGCAGTCGTCCCGGGACCGAGGGTCAGCCCCAGCATTTT.

This clonotype was detected only a few times. CDR3 nucleotide sequence: TGCAGTGCTACTCCACTGGTGCCGGGAGGGCCCCTTGGCGATGAGCAGTTCTTC. Encoded protein: CSATPLVPGGPLGDEQFF. The chain couples TRBV20-1 to TRBJ2-1, with 8 bases fitting TRBD2. This CDR3 comprises 18 residues. The germline CDR1 and CDR2 sequences are DFQATT and SNEGSKA (reference sequence). Trimming took 4 bases from V and 8 from J; bases not matched to a gene: 22.